Included here is one T cell receptor beta chain sequence, with context. Antigen specificity is unknown. The CDR3 runs 15 residues. Germline-derived CDR1 and CDR2 are SSHAT and FNYEAQ (reference sequence). V lost 1 base and J lost 2, with 11 bases in between. The data were obtained in a study of shared clonotypes between healthy human individuals. Study findings and constraints: Shared across several donors were roughly 4.7% of the naive CD4 clonotypes. Unshared clonotypes carried lower generation probabilities than those common to all four donors. On the whole, naive subsets had larger estimated richness than memory subsets had.

Clones were read by immunoSEQ multiplex PCR, and TCRdb kept only the in-frame ones, dropping some. The sample records hundreds of thousands of clones, about three quarters being singletons. The genes are TRBV7-7 and TRBJ2-5; D uncertain. The TCR comes from a young woman in good health. Sequencing was carried out using memory CD4+ T cells sorted from blood. Subset meaning: CD45RA-negative fraction. For the CDR3, the DNA is TGTGCCAGCAGCTTAGAAGGGCAGAGTCAAGAGACCCAGTACTTC. It specifies CASSLEGQSQETQYF.